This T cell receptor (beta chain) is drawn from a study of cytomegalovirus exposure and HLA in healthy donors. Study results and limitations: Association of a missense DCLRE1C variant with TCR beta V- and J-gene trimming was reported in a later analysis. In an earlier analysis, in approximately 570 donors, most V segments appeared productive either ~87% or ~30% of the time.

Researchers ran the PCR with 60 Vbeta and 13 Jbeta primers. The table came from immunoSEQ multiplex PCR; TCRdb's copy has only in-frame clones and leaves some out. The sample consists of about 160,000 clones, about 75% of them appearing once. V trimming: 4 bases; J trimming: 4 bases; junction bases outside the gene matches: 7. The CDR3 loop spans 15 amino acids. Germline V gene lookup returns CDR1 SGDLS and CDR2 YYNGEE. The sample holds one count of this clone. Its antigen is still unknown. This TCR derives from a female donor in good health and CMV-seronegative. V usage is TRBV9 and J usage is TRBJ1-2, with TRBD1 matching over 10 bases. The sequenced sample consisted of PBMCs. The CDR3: CASSLGTGVSYGYTF. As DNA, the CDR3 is TGTGCCAGCAGCCTCGGGACAGGGGTTAGCTATGGCTACACCTTC.